This T cell receptor beta chain is drawn from a study of blood T cell repertoires in COVID-19. Across the whole study: The cDNA or gDNA used as material had been derived from T cells, B-cell-depleted T cells, or PBMCs.

The CDR3 consists of 14 residues. V dropped 3 bases and J dropped 3; count of bases not matched to a gene: 4. CDR1 SGDLS and CDR2 YYNGEE come from the germline V gene. This clone was detected a few times. Distinct nucleotide sequences in the sample also encode this CDR3. In the authors' methods: It was from reference gene primer amplification that nucleated cell counts were estimated. TCRdb keeps only in-frame clones here, not all; method: immunoSEQ multiplex PCR. V, J and clone size are taken as reported in that table, and D and trimming were inferred from the DNA itself. The table includes 180,000 or so clones, about 85% detected once.

This receptor was identified in a man in his fifties or sixties who had recovered from COVID-19. This chain connects TRBV9 to TRBJ1-1; 8 nucleotides line up with TRBD1. The sample taken for sequencing was peripheral blood. CDR3 amino acids: CASSANRGDTEAFF. In DNA, the CDR3 is TGTGCCAGCAGCGCGAACAGGGGGGACACTGAAGCTTTCTTT. Full variable domain (rest looked up from reference TRBV9 and TRBJ1-1): DSGVTQTPKHLITATGQRVTLRCSPRSGDLSVYWYQQSLDQGLQFLIQYYNGEERAKGNILERFSAQQFPDLHSELNLSSLELGDSALYFCASSANRGDTEAFFGQGTRLTVV.